Listed here are 22 T cell receptor beta chains from one sample, sequenced in a study of cytomegalovirus exposure and HLA in healthy donors. The PCR made use of 60 Vbeta and 13 Jbeta primers. Clones were read by immunoSEQ multiplex PCR, and TCRdb kept only the in-frame ones, dropping some. The sample has 90,000 to 100,000 clones; 82% are singletons. Sequences were obtained from PBMCs. Receptor source: a man aged 50-60 years in good health and CMV-seronegative.

This chain connects TRBV25-1 to TRBJ2-1; weak D call: TRBD2 (6 bases). The V end was cut by 6 bases, the J end by 5 bases, with 17 bases between. The CDR3 is 15 amino acids. Germline V gene sequence: CDR1 MGHDK, CDR2 SYGVNS. The CDR3 DNA follows: TGTGCCAGCAGAGGCCGACTTAGCGGACACAATGAGCAGTTCTTC. It encodes CASRGRLSGHNEQFF.

V and J are TRBV7-9 and TRBJ2-5; 7 bases agree with TRBD1. This CDR3 spans 16 amino acids. The V gene end was trimmed by 5 bases and the J gene end by 1 base; junction bases not matched to a gene: 10. CDR1 SEHNR and CDR2 FQNEAQ come from the germline V gene (reference sequence). The CDR3 sequence: CASSPIRTGFQETQYF. As DNA, the CDR3 is TGTGCCAGCAGCCCCATCAGGACAGGATTCCAAGAGACCCAGTACTTC.

This clone was seen more than once but under ten times. The chain combines TRBV5-1 with TRBJ2-7; possibly TRBD1 for D (6 bases). The germline V and J ends were trimmed by 0 bases and 7 bases, with 32 bases remaining between them. The CDR3 sequence is 20 residues long. Germline CDR1 is SGHRS and CDR2 is YFSETQ. The CDR3 DNA follows: TGCGCCAGCAGCTTGGGGGGAACTTCTTACACGACAGGCGGGTTGGGTGAGCAGTACTTC. Translating it yields CASSLGGTSYTTGGLGEQYF.

This clone was picked up a small number of times. This chain connects TRBV29-1 to TRBJ1-1; D is ambiguous. Germline CDR1 is SQVTM and CDR2 is ANQGSEA. V lost 4 bases and J 8 bases, leaving 20 bases between the germline ends. This CDR3 is built from 14 residues. CDR3 residues: CSVGSAGHGSEAFF. CDR3 DNA: TGCAGCGTTGGAAGCGCGGGCCACGGGAGCGAAGCTTTCTTT.

The J gene is TRBJ2-7, the V gene TRBV4-1, with TRBD2 as a possible D gene (7 bases). CDR1 and CDR2 from the germline V gene are MGHRA and YSYEKL. V shed 4 bases and J shed 0 bases, with 13 bases lying between them. This CDR3 has 15 residues. CDR3 nucleotide sequence: TGCGCCAGCAGCCTAGGGGGGGGAGACTCCTACGAGCAGTACTTC. This sequence encodes CASSLGGGDSYEQYF.

The rearrangement joins TRBV27 to TRBJ2-7; the match to TRBD1 covers 8 bases. V lost 3 bases, J lost 6 bases, and 7 bases stayed unmatched. Germline values: CDR1 MNHEY, CDR2 SMNVEV (reference sequence). The CDR3 covers 14 residues. CDR3 sequence: CASSFAGTGREQYF. For the CDR3, the DNA is TGTGCCAGCAGTTTCGCCGGGACAGGCCGCGAGCAGTACTTC.

This clone has only a few counts. The rearrangement joins TRBV6-5 to TRBJ2-7; D remains unclear. The V gene lost 2 bases and the J gene lost 1 base, with 12 bases spanning the gap. This CDR3 has 15 amino acids. Germline V CDR1 and CDR2: MNHEY, SVGAGI. DNA of the CDR3: TGTGCCAGCAGTTACGCCAGGTCCCCATCCTACGAGCAGTACTTC. This translates into CASSYARSPSYEQYF.

The V call is TRBV16, the J call TRBJ1-1, with D possibly TRBD1 on 6 matching bases. Between the trimmed V and J ends, which lost 2 bases and 2 bases, there was a span of 15 bases. The germline V gene encodes CDR1 KGHSY and CDR2 FQNENV. The CDR3 covers 16 residues. CDR3 region: CASSQPAGGGNTEAFF. The CDR3 DNA follows: TGTGCCAGCAGCCAACCGGCTGGTGGGGGCAACACTGAAGCTTTCTTT.

The chain joins TRBV7-3 to TRBJ2-1; 8 positions match TRBD1. The CDR3 has 15 amino acids. The germline CDR1 and CDR2 sequences are SGHTA and FQGTGA. Trimming at V came to 5 bases and at J to 10 bases, leaving 13 bases not matched to a gene. The CDR3 loop reads CASSLQGASNGEQFF. CDR3 DNA sequence: TGTGCCAGCAGCCTCCAGGGGGCCTCCAACGGGGAGCAGTTCTTC.

The gene calls are TRBV6-5 and TRBJ2-7, with 11 bases identical to TRBD1. The V and J ends lost 8 bases and 3 bases, in that order; junction bases with no gene match: 6. Per the germline V gene, CDR1 is MNHEY and CDR2 is SVGAGI. The CDR3 has 14 amino acids. Here the CDR3 reads CASSRGTGGYEQYF. For the CDR3, the DNA is TGTGCCAGCTCCAGGGGGACAGGGGGCTACGAGCAGTACTTC.

This chain links TRBV11-2 with TRBJ2-5, with D maybe TRBD1 (5 bases). CDR1 is SGHAT, CDR2 FQNNGV, per germline. CDR3 length: 16 residues. V lost 1 base and J lost 4, with 16 bases in between. The CDR3 loop is CASSLGRRAGIETQYF. In nucleotides, the CDR3 is TGTGCCAGCAGCTTAGGCCGCAGGGCAGGAATAGAGACCCAGTACTTC.

V and J are TRBV9 and TRBJ1-5; D is uncertain. Germline CDR1 SGDLS, CDR2 YYNGEE. V shed 0 bases and J shed 5 bases, with 12 bases lying between them. CDR3 length: 15 residues. CDR3 protein: CASSVAPGEDQPQHF. CDR3 nucleotides: TGTGCCAGCAGCGTAGCTCCCGGGGAGGATCAGCCCCAGCATTTT.

The rearrangement links TRBV7-3 to TRBJ2-1, with 7 bases that match TRBD2. Trimming removed 3 bases from V and 1 base from J; junction bases left unmatched: 3. CDR1 is SGHTA and CDR2 is FQGTGA in the germline V gene. The CDR3 has 15 residues. CDR3 sequence: CASSLRAGSYNEQFF. In DNA, the CDR3 is TGTGCCAGCAGCTTGCGAGCGGGGTCCTACAATGAGCAGTTCTTC.

This clone was picked up a small number of times. This rearrangement joins TRBV7-9 to TRBJ2-1; D not resolved. This CDR3 has 15 amino acids. Germline V gives CDR1 SEHNR, CDR2 FQNEAQ (reference sequence). V gave up 3 bases and J gave up 1 base, with 10 bases separating them. CDR3 nucleotide sequence: TGTGCCAGCAGCTTGCAATCAGGATCCTACAATGAGCAGTTCTTC. Its translation: CASSLQSGSYNEQFF.

The rearrangement uses TRBV7-9 and TRBJ2-5; tentatively, D is TRBD2 (5 bases). Germline values: CDR1 SEHNR, CDR2 FQNEAQ (reference sequence). The germline V and J ends were trimmed by 4 bases and 3 bases, with 9 bases remaining between them. This CDR3 has 13 amino acids. CDR3: CASSSVGEETQYF. The CDR3 bases are TGTGCCAGCAGCTCAGTCGGGGAAGAGACCCAGTACTTC.

The CDR3 coding sequence is TGTGCCAGCAGCGTAGGTAACAGGGATGAGGTCGAGCAGTACTTC. Its translation: CASSVGNRDEVEQYF. The rearrangement joins TRBV9 to TRBJ2-5, with a weak D call TRBD1 (6 bases). The end of the DNA is better explained by TRBJ2-7, so the J call may be wrong. Germline loops: CDR1 SGDLS, CDR2 YYNGEE. CDR3 size: 15 residues.

This clone turned up a few times. The CDR3: CASSLAVSVDTQYF. CDR3 coding DNA: TGTGCCAGCAGCTTGGCCGTAAGCGTGGATACGCAGTATTTT. This chain links TRBV4-2 with TRBJ2-3; D not resolved. Germline lookup yields CDR1 LGHNA and CDR2 YNFKEQ. V gave up 5 bases and J gave up 6 bases, with 15 bases separating them. This CDR3 contains 14 residues.

This rearrangement joins TRBV7-9 to TRBJ2-5, with 9 bases aligning to TRBD1. CDR1 SEHNR and CDR2 FQNEAQ come from the germline V gene (reference sequence). The ends lost 2 bases at V and 5 bases at J; junction bases unmatched: 6. The CDR3 has 15 residues. The CDR3 loop reads CASSLSGTGRETQYF. Here the CDR3 DNA reads TGTGCCAGCAGCTTAAGCGGGACAGGGAGGGAGACCCAGTACTTC. Filled out from reference TRBV7-9 and TRBJ2-5, the complete variable domain reads DTGVSQNPRHKITKRGQNVTFRCDPISEHNRLYWYRQTLGQGPEFLTYFQNEAQLEKSRLLSDRFSAERPKGSFSTLEIQRTEQGDSAMYLCASSLSGTGRETQYFGPGTRLLVL.

The V call is TRBV7-9, the J call TRBJ1-4; 9 bases align to TRBD1. V shed 3 bases and J 7 bases; nucleotides not matched to a gene: 6. CDR3 length: 15 residues. Looked up from germline, CDR1 is SEHNR and CDR2 is FQNEAQ (reference sequence). CDR3 sequence: CASSFPGQGVEKLFF. CDR3 nucleotides: TGTGCCAGCAGCTTCCCGGGACAGGGCGTTGAAAAACTGTTTTTT.

This clone was seen just once. The chain links TRBV25-1 to TRBJ1-2, with TRBD1 matching over 8 bases. Germline V gene lookup returns CDR1 MGHDK and CDR2 SYGVNS. This CDR3 is 15 amino acids long. Trimming cost V 6 bases and J 4 bases; bases outside gene matches: 10. CDR3 sequence: CASSSILGQVYGYTF. CDR3 coding DNA: TGTGCCAGCAGCAGCATCTTGGGACAGGTCTATGGCTACACCTTC.

This clone has only one observation. This chain uses TRBV2 with TRBJ1-2, with D uncertain. This CDR3 spans 17 amino acids. The V end was cut by 2 bases, the J end by 4 bases, with 20 bases between. Germline loops: CDR1 SNHLY, CDR2 FYNNEI. The CDR3 is CASSEKGRGKGSYGYTF. The CDR3 region has the DNA TGTGCCAGCAGTGAAAAGGGAAGAGGGAAGGGTAGCTATGGCTACACCTTC.

The rearrangement links TRBV5-8 to TRBJ2-3; 7 positions agree with TRBD1. Trimming removed 0 bases from V and 6 bases from J; junction bases left unmatched: 13. The CDR3 has 17 residues. CDR1 is SGHTS, CDR2 YDEGEE, per germline. This CDR3 reads CASSLARGGRGVDTQYF. In DNA form, the CDR3 reads TGTGCCAGCAGCTTGGCTAGAGGGGGCCGGGGAGTGGATACGCAGTATTTT.